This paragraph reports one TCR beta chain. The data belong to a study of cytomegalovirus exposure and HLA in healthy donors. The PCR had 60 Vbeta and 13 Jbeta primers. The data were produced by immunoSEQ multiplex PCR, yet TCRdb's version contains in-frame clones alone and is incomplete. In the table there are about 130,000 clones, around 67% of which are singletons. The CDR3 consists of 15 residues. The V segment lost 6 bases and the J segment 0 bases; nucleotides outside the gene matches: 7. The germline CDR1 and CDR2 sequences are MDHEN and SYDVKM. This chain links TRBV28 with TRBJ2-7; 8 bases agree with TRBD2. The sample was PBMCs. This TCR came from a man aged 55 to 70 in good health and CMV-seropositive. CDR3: CASSKTSGGSYEQYF. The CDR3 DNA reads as TGTGCCAGCAGCAAAACTAGCGGAGGCTCCTACGAGCAGTACTTC.